This passage covers 16 T cell receptor beta chains from one sample sequenced in a study of T-cell reconstitution after alpha-beta-depleted transplantation in children. Unique molecular identifiers were built into the TCRbeta library. Using its own MiXCR run on the PCR reads, TCRdb lists one record per CDR3 protein. The table has 200,000 to 250,000 distinct CDR3 sequences, around 12% seen once. Sequences were derived from PBMCs from the stem cell graft donor, sampled from the stem cell graft. The origin of the receptors is a human donor who donated a stem cell graft to a child with acute lymphoblastic leukemia.

This clonotype was counted only a few times. The chain combines TRBV6-2 or TRBV6-3 with TRBJ1-1; D is ambiguous. V lost 0 bases to trimming and J lost 0 bases, with 14 bases between them. Germline-derived CDR1 and CDR2 are MNHEY and SVGEGT. This CDR3 has 17 amino acids. CDR3 sequence: CASSYSYPGRMNTEAFF. Here the CDR3 DNA reads TGTGCCAGCAGTTACTCTTATCCGGGGAGGATGAACACTGAAGCTTTCTTT.

Regarding this clonotype: This may stem from a read error, because a much larger clone lies one nucleotide away. The chain has TRBV4-2 and TRBJ2-7; 8 bases align to TRBD1. The CDR3 spans 15 residues. Germline lookup yields CDR1 LGHNA and CDR2 YNFKEQ. CDR3 DNA: TGTGCCAGCAGCCATGGGACAGGTGGCTCCTACCAGCAGTACTTC. It codes for CASSHGTGGSYQQYF.

In DNA, the CDR3 is TGTGCCAGCAGTTTAGCGCCCGGGACAGTGAATACGCAGTATTTT. Protein product: CASSLAPGTVNTQYF. The genes are TRBV12-3 or TRBV12-4 and TRBJ2-3; the match to TRBD1 covers 7 bases. V was clipped by 0 bases and J by 7 bases; unmatched bases: 7. The CDR3 spans 15 residues.

This clonotype was recorded at least ten times. The chain is built from TRBV7-2 and TRBJ2-2; 9 bases fit TRBD2. The germline CDR1 and CDR2 sequences are SGHTA and FQGNSA. The CDR3 length is 18 residues. Trimming took 0 bases from V and 4 from J; bases not matched to a gene: 9. CDR3 in amino acids: CASSLAFGGRAGTGELFF. The CDR3 nucleotides read TGTGCCAGCAGCTTAGCCTTTGGCGGGAGGGCGGGCACCGGGGAGCTGTTTTTT.

This clonotype appeared many times. The chain recombines TRBV28 with TRBJ1-2; the D is unclear. Germline CDR1 reads MDHEN; CDR2 reads SYDVKM. The V and J ends lost 5 bases and 2 bases respectively, with 15 bases between them. The CDR3 runs 15 residues. The chain's CDR3 is CASSPAEGHNYGYTF. CDR3 nucleotides: TGTGCCAGCAGTCCAGCAGAGGGTCACAACTATGGCTACACCTTC.

At least ten counts were recorded for this clonotype. The chain employs TRBV5-1 and TRBJ1-1; D remains unclear. The germline V gene has CDR1 SGHRS and CDR2 YFSETQ. Between the trimmed V and J ends, which lost 1 base and 3 bases, there was a span of 7 bases. CDR3 length equals 13 residues. CDR3 nucleotides: TGCGCCAGCAGCTTGAGAAGGGACACTGAAGCTTTCTTT. Translating it yields CASSLRRDTEAFF.

The table lists this clonotype with many counts. The chain joins TRBV28 to TRBJ2-7, with 7 bases matching TRBD1. V gave up 10 bases and J gave up 2 bases; unmatched junction bases: 11. The CDR3 is 14 residues long. The germline V gene has CDR1 MDHEN and CDR2 SYDVKM. CDR3 bases: TGTGCCACCACAGACCGGGACAGACCCTACGAGCAGTACTTC. Translation: CATTDRDRPYEQYF. The variable domain in full, with the rest retrieved from reference TRBV28 and TRBJ2-7, is DVKVTQSSRYLVKRTGEKVFLECVQDMDHENMFWYRQDPGLGLRLIYFSYDVKMKEKGDIPEGYSVSREKKERFSLILESASTNQTSMYLCATTDRDRPYEQYFGPGTRLTVT.

There are many counts of this clonotype. CDR3 amino acids: CSAGTPQSYTQYF. For the CDR3, the DNA is TGCAGTGCGGGGACGCCTCAATCATATACGCAGTATTTT. The V call is TRBV20-1, the J call TRBJ2-3; D may correspond to TRBD1 or TRBD2 (5 bases each). The CDR3 totals 13 residues. Germline CDR1 and CDR2: DFQATT and SNEGSKA (reference sequence). V dropped 6 bases and J dropped 7 bases, with 17 bases sitting between them.

This chain links TRBV20-1 with TRBJ2-3; weak D call: TRBD2 (5 bases). V dropped 3 bases and J dropped 2 bases, with 9 bases sitting between them. Germline loops: CDR1 DFQATT, CDR2 SNEGSKA (reference sequence). This CDR3 has 13 amino acids. Here the CDR3 reads CSASAGTTDTQYF. CDR3 coding DNA: TGCAGTGCTAGTGCGGGTACCACAGATACGCAGTATTTT.

This clonotype was picked up many times. V and J are TRBV12-3 or TRBV12-4 and TRBJ2-7; 7 bases align to TRBD1. The CDR3 loop spans 14 amino acids. The J segment lost 3 bases and the V segment lost 4 bases, leaving 6 bases of the junction unmatched. The CDR3 loop is CASSSPGQIYEQYF. For the CDR3, the DNA is TGTGCCAGCAGTTCCCCGGGACAGATCTACGAGCAGTACTTC.

This clonotype was observed many times. The chain uses TRBV7-2 and TRBJ1-1, with 7 bases fitting TRBD1. The germline gives CDR1 SGHTA, CDR2 FQGNSA. Trimming at V came to 3 bases and at J to 5 bases, leaving 9 bases not matched to a gene. This CDR3 comprises 15 residues. The CDR3 bases are TGTGCCAGCAGCTTTCGGACGAGGGGGCTTACTGAAGCTTTCTTT. As protein: CASSFRTRGLTEAFF. Looking up the rest from reference TRBV7-2 and TRBJ1-1 gives the full variable domain: GAGVSQSPSNKVTEKGKDVELRCDPISGHTALYWYRQSLGQGLEFLIYFQGNSAPDKSGLPSDRFSAERTGGSVSTLTIQRTQQEDSAVYLCASSFRTRGLTEAFFGQGTRLTVV.

This clonotype was counted between two and nine times. CDR3 residues: CSARKRPSGSYNEQFF. As DNA, the CDR3 is TGCAGTGCTAGGAAAAGGCCTAGCGGGAGCTACAATGAGCAGTTCTTC. The chain links TRBV20-1 to TRBJ2-1; 10 bases map to TRBD2. Unmatched junction bases numbered 8, after V lost 3 bases and J lost 3 bases. The germline CDR1 and CDR2 sequences are DFQATT and SNEGSKA (reference sequence). This CDR3 is 16 amino acids long.

This clonotype has ten or more counts. CDR3 coding DNA: TGTGCCTGCCGACAGGGAGGTGACTATGGCTACACCTTC. Its protein is CACRQGGDYGYTF. V is TRBV12-3 or TRBV12-4 and J is TRBJ1-2, with 7 bases lining up with TRBD1. The CDR3 sequence is 13 residues long. The trim removed 11 bases at V and 3 bases at J, leaving 9 bases unmatched.

The chain employs TRBV20-1 and TRBJ2-7, with D maybe TRBD1 (6 bases). Germline values: CDR1 DFQATT, CDR2 SNEGSKA (reference sequence). The V gene lost 3 bases and the J gene lost 2 bases, with 17 bases spanning the gap. The CDR3 is made up of 15 amino acids. The CDR3 reads CSASHRDSYAYEQYF. The CDR3 bases are TGCAGTGCTAGTCACAGGGATAGTTACGCCTACGAGCAGTACTTC.

This clonotype has just a few counts. The genes are TRBV7-8 and TRBJ2-7; the D gene is possibly TRBD1 (6 bases). Germline CDR1 SGHVS, CDR2 FQNEAQ. V lost 5 bases and J lost 2, with 16 bases in between. This CDR3 contains 15 residues. The chain's CDR3 is CASSDKLGQTYEQYF. CDR3 in DNA: TGTGCCAGCAGCGATAAACTAGGACAGACCTACGAGCAGTACTTC.

This clonotype was seen a few times. The chain uses TRBV7-2 and TRBJ2-1; TRBD2 matches 15 bases. J was trimmed by 9 bases and V by 5 bases; bases with no gene match: 5. CDR3 length: 15 amino acids. Germline CDR1 reads SGHTA; CDR2 reads FQGNSA. The CDR3 reads CASSPRTSGGVEQFF. Here the CDR3 DNA reads TGTGCCAGCAGCCCTAGGACTAGCGGGGGGGTTGAGCAGTTCTTC. The full variable domain, with the rest looked up from reference TRBV7-2 and TRBJ2-1, is GAGVSQSPSNKVTEKGKDVELRCDPISGHTALYWYRQSLGQGLEFLIYFQGNSAPDKSGLPSDRFSAERTGGSVSTLTIQRTQQEDSAVYLCASSPRTSGGVEQFFGPGTRLTVL.